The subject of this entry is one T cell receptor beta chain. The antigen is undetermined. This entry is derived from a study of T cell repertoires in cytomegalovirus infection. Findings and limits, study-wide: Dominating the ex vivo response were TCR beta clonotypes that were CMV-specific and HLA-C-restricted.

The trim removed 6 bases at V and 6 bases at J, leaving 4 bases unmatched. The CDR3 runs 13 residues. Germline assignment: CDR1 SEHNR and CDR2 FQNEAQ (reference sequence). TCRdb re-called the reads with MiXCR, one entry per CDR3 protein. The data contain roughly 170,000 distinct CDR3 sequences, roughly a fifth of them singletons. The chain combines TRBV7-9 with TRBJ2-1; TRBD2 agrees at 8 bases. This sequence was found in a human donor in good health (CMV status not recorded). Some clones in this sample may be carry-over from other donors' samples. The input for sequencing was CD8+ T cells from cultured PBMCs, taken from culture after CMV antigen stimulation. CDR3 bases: TGTGCCAGCAGTCGGACTAGCCCCAATGAGCAGTTCTTC. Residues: CASSRTSPNEQFF. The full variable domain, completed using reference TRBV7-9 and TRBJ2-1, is DTGVSQNPRHKITKRGQNVTFRCDPISEHNRLYWYRQTLGQGPEFLTYFQNEAQLEKSRLLSDRFSAERPKGSFSTLEIQRTEQGDSAMYLCASSRTSPNEQFFGPGTRLTVL.